This TCR beta chain emerged from a study of T cells in localized non-small cell lung cancer. This clone has more than one count but fewer than ten. Profiling relied on immunoSEQ multiplex PCR, and the TCRdb table lists in-frame clones only, not all of them. The repertoire holds some 2,600 clones, with about 18% as singletons. The TCR was taken from a woman aged 40-69 years with stage II lung adenocarcinoma. The sequences come from lung tumor tissue, collected before any cancer treatment.

The CDR3 spells CASSPPGTAGLGYTF. The CDR3 bases are TGTGCCAGCAGTCCCCCCGGGACAGCTGGCTTAGGCTACACCTTC. The chain combines TRBV6-8 with TRBJ1-2; TRBD1 agrees at 7 bases. The CDR3 is 15 residues long. V dropped 5 bases and J dropped 8; count of bases not matched to a gene: 14. CDR1 MNHGY and CDR2 SAAAGT come from the germline V gene.